This T cell receptor (beta chain) derives from a study of identical twins. This clonotype was recorded at least ten times. TCRdb re-derived calls from the 5' RACE reads in MiXCR, one entry per CDR3 protein. The sample comprises some 760,000 distinct CDR3 sequences, around a sixth of which are singletons, and around 14% rests with the top ten. This CDR3 has 12 residues. The J segment lost 8 bases and the V segment lost 6 bases, leaving 4 bases of the junction unmatched. The germline gives CDR1 SGHTA, CDR2 FQGNSA. The data were also submitted as part of a second study, on T cells expressing NK-cell markers.

The TCR comes from a woman between 18 and 29 years old in good health. The chain recombines TRBV7-2 with TRBJ1-2, with 9 bases aligning to TRBD1. Material: PBMCs. CDR3 protein: CASRRTGEGYTF. The CDR3 DNA sequence: TGTGCCAGCAGGAGGACAGGGGAAGGCTACACCTTC. The full variable domain, in which reference TRBV7-2 and TRBJ1-2 provide the parts outside the CDR3, is GAGVSQSPSNKVTEKGKDVELRCDPISGHTALYWYRQSLGQGLEFLIYFQGNSAPDKSGLPSDRFSAERTGGSVSTLTIQRTQQEDSAVYLCASRRTGEGYTFGSGTRLTVV.